This T cell receptor (beta chain) was recovered during a study of CD8 T cells in ankylosing spondylitis. The study, taken as a whole, reports: Disease-linked clones reportedly concentrated significantly in matched ankylosing spondylitis synovial fluid. Reactive arthritis synovial fluid and blood were previously reported to contain some motif variants.

This clonotype was observed many times. Its specificity is unknown. This CDR3 has 17 amino acids. Germline CDR1 and CDR2: LGHNA and YSLEER. V was pared by 1 base and J by 5 bases, with 6 bases of the junction left unmatched. From the 5' RACE reads, TCRdb called clonotypes with MiXCR, one entry per CDR3 protein. The sample yields 150,000 to 200,000 distinct CDR3 sequences, 11% seen once. The TCR was taken from a male donor with ankylosing spondylitis or in good health (not recorded which). The chain employs TRBV4-3 and TRBJ2-3, with 13 bases aligning to TRBD2. The sequenced sample consisted of blood, either unsorted or a sorted T cell fraction (not recorded which). Here the CDR3 reads CASSQGRLAGGLDTQYF. The CDR3 DNA reads TGCGCCAGCAGCCAAGGACGACTAGCGGGGGGTCTAGATACGCAGTATTTT.